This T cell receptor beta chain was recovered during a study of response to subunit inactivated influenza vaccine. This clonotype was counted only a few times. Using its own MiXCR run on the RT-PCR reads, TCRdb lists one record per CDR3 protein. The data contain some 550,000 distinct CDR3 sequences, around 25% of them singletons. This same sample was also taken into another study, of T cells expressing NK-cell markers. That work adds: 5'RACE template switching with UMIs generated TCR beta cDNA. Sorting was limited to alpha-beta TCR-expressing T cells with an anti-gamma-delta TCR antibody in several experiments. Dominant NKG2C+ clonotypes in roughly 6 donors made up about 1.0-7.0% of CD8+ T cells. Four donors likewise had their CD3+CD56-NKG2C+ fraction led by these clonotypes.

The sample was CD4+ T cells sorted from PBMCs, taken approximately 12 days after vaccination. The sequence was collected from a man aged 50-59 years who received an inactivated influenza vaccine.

CDR3 in amino acids: CASTPGGRSAGELFF. The CDR3 DNA follows: TGTGCCAGCACCCCCGGGGGGAGGAGCGCCGGGGAGCTGTTTTTT. This chain uses TRBV28 with TRBJ2-2; TRBD2 aligns across 7 bases. The CDR3 has 15 amino acids. From germline, CDR1 is MDHEN and CDR2 SYDVKM. The junction had 11 bases not matched to a gene; V was cut back by 7 bases and J by 6 bases.